This TCR beta chain was recovered during a study of blood T cell repertoires in COVID-19. Study at large: Samples of COVID-19 (acute and convalescent) were obtained from the United States, Italy and Spain. Sources were T cells, B-cell-depleted T cells, or PBMCs; the material itself was cDNA or gDNA.

The CDR3 is 16 residues long. The V end was cut by 7 bases, the J end by 3 bases, with 18 bases between. Germline CDR1 and CDR2: ENHRY and SYGVKD. TCRdb's table, derived via immunoSEQ multiplex PCR, lists solely in-frame clones and lacks some. Of 200,000 to 250,000 clones listed, 70% to 85% are singletons. The chain employs TRBV10-3 and TRBJ2-2; D is uncertain. Specimen: peripheral blood. This clonotype originated in a man at least 80 years old with acute or convalescent COVID-19. The CDR3 protein is CAIMKTPYADTGELFF. The CDR3 coding sequence is TGTGCCATCATGAAAACACCCTACGCGGACACCGGGGAGCTGTTTTTT.